These 2 T cell receptor beta chains were sequenced from one sample in a study of CD8+ T cells in alopecia areata. In each case, RNA was isolated and then reverse transcribed into cDNA as the sequencing template. Assay: immunoSEQ multiplex PCR; the TCRdb copy retains only in-frame clones and omits some. The sample includes around 140,000 clones, roughly 61% of them seen just once. This sample comprised CD4+ T cells sorted from blood, obtained at week 0. The receptors here all came from a human donor with alopecia areata.

The rearrangement joins TRBV27 to TRBJ1-4; D is perhaps TRBD1 (5 bases). CDR1 is MNHEY and CDR2 is SMNVEV in the germline V gene (reference sequence). The V gene lost 2 bases and the J gene lost 6 bases, with 13 bases spanning the gap. There are 15 residues in the CDR3. CDR3 bases: TGTGCCAGCAGTTTAAGCCCCCAGGGCGATGAAAAACTGTTTTTT. This translates into CASSLSPQGDEKLFF.

The chain recombines TRBV27 with TRBJ1-2; D gene uncertain. Between the trimmed V and J ends, which lost 4 bases and 6 bases, there was a span of 6 bases. The CDR3 sequence is 11 residues long. Germline CDR1 MNHEY, CDR2 SMNVEV (reference sequence). The CDR3 nucleotides are TGTGCCAGCAGTTGGCACCATGGCTACACCTTC. Translation gives CASSWHHGYTF.